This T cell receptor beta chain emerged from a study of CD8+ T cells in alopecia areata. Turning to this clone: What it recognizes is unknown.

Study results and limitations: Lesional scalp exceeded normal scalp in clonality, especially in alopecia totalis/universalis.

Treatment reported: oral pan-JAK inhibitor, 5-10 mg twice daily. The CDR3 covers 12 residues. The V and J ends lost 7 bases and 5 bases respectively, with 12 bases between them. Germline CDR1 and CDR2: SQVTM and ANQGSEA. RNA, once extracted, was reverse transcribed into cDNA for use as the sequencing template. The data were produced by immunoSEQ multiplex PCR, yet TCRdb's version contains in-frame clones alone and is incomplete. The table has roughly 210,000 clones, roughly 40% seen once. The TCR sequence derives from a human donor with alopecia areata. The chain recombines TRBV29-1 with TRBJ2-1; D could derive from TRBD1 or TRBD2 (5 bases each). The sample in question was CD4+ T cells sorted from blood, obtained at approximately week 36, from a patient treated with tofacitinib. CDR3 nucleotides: TGCAGCGCATCGGGGACGGACAATGAGCAGTTCTTC. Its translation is CSASGTDNEQFF.